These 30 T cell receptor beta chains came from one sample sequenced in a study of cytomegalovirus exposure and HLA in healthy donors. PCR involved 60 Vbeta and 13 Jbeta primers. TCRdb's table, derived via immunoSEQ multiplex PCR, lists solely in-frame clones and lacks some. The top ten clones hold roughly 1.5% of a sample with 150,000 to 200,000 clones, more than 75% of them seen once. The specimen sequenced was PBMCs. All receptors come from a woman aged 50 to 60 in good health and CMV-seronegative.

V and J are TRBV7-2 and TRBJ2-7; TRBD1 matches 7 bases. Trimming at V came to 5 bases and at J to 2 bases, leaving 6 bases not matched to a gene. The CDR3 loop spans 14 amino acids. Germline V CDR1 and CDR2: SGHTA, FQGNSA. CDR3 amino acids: CASSPGQLAYEQYF. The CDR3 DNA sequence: TGTGCCAGCAGCCCGGGACAGCTAGCCTACGAGCAGTACTTC.

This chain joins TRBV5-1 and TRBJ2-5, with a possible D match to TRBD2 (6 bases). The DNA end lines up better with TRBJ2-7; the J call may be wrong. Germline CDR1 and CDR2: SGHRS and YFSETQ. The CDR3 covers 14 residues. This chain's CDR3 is CASSSSGVSYEQYF. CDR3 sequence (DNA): TGCGCCAGCAGCTCCTCGGGGGTCTCCTACGAGCAGTACTTC.

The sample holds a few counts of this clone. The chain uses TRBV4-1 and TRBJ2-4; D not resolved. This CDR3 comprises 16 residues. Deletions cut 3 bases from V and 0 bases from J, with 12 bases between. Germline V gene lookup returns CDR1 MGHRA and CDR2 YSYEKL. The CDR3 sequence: CASSQGTLIAKNIQYF. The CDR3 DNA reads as TGCGCCAGCAGCCAGGGCACATTGATAGCCAAAAACATTCAGTACTTC.

The CDR3 region is CASTTGQGLYQPQHF. The CDR3 coding sequence is TGTGCCAGTACCACGGGACAGGGGCTCTATCAGCCCCAGCATTTT. V and J are TRBV19 and TRBJ1-5, with 10 bases that match TRBD1. The V segment lost 7 bases and the J segment 5 bases; nucleotides outside the gene matches: 8. The CDR3 is 15 amino acids. In germline, CDR1 is LNHDA, CDR2 SQIVND (reference sequence).

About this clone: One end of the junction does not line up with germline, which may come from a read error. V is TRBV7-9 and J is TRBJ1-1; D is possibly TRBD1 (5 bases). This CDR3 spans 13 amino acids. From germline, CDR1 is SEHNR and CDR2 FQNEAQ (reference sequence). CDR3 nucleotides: TGTTCCAGCAGCTCGACAGAGACGTTTGAAGCTTTCTTT. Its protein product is CSSSSTETFEAFF.

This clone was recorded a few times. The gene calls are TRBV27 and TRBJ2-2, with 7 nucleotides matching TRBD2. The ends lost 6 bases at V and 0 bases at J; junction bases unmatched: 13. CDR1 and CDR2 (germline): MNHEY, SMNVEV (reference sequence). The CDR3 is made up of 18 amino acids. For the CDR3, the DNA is TGTGCCAGCAGGCGACCCCGGGGGGAACCTTCGAACACCGGGGAGCTGTTTTTT. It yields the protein CASRRPRGEPSNTGELFF.

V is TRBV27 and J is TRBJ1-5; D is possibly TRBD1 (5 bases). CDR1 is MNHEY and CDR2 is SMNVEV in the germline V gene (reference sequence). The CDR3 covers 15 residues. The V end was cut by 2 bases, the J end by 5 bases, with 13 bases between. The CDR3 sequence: CASSLRAGRHQPQHF. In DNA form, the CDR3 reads TGTGCCAGCAGTTTACGGGCAGGGCGCCATCAGCCCCAGCATTTT.

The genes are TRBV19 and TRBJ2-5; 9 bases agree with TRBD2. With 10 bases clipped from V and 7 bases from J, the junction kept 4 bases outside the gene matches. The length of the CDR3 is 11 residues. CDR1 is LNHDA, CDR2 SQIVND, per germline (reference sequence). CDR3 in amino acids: CATAGGSTQYF. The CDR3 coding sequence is TGTGCCACCGCGGGGGGGTCGACCCAGTACTTC.

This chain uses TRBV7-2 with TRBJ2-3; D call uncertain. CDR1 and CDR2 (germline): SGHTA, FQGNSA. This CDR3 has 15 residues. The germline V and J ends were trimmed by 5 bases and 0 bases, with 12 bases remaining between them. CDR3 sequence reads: CASSRSVPSTDTQYF. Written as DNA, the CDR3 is TGTGCCAGCAGCCGGAGCGTACCGAGCACAGATACGCAGTATTTT.

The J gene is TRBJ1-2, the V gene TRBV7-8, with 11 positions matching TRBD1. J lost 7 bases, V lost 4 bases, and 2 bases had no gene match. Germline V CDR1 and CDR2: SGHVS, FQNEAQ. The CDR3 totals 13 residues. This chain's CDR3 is CASSSDRGPGYTF. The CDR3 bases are TGTGCCAGCAGCTCGGACAGGGGGCCTGGCTACACCTTC.

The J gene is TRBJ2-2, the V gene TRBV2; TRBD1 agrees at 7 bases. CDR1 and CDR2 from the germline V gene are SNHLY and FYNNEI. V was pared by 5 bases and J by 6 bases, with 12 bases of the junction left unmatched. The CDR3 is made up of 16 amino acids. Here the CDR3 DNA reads TGTGCCAGCAGTCAACCGGGACAGCGAGATTCCGGGGAGCTGTTTTTT. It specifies CASSQPGQRDSGELFF.

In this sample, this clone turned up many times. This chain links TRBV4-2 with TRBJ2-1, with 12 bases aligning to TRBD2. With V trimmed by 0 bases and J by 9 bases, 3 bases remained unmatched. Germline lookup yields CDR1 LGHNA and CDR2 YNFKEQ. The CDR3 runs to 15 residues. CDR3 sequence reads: CASSQETSGSAEQFF. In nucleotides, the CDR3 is TGTGCCAGCAGCCAAGAGACTAGCGGGAGTGCTGAGCAGTTCTTC.

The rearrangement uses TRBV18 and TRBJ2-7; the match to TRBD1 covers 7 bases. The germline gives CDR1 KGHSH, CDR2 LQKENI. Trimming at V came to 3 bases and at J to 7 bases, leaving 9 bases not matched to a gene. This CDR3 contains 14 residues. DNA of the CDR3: TGTGCCAGCTCACCCCGACAGGGCAGTCAAGAGCAGTACTTC. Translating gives CASSPRQGSQEQYF. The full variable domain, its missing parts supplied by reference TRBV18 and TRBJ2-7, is NAGVMQNPRHLVRRRGQEARLRCSPMKGHSHVYWYRQLPEEGLKFMVYLQKENIIDESGMPKERFSAEFPKEGPSILRIQQVVRGDSAAYFCASSPRQGSQEQYFGPGTRLTVT.

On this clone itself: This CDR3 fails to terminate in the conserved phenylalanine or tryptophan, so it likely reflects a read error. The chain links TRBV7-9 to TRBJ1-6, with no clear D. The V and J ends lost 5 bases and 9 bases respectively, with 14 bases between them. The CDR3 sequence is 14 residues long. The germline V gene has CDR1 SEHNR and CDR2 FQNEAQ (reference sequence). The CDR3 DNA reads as TGTGCCAGCAGCCAGCTTAAGGGAGGTTCACCCCTCCACCTT. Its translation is CASSQLKGGSPLHL.

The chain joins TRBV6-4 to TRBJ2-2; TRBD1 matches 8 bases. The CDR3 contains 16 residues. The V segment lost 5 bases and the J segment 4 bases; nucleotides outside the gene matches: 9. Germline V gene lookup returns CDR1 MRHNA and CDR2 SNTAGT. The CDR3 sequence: CASSFKQGAATGELFF. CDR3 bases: TGTGCCAGCAGTTTCAAGCAGGGGGCCGCCACCGGGGAGCTGTTTTTT.

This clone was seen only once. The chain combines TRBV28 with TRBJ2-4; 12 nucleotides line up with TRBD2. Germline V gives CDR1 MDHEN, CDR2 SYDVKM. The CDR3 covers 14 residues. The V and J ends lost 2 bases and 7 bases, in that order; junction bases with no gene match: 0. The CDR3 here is CASSLTSGGNIQYF. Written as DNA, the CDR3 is TGTGCCAGCAGTTTAACTAGCGGGGGGAACATTCAGTACTTC.

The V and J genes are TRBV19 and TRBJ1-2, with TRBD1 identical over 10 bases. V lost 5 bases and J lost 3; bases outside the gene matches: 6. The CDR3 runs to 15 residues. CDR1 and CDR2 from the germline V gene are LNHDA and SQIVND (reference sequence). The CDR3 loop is CASSPQGTGDYGYTF. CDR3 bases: TGTGCCAGTAGTCCCCAGGGGACAGGGGACTATGGCTACACCTTC.

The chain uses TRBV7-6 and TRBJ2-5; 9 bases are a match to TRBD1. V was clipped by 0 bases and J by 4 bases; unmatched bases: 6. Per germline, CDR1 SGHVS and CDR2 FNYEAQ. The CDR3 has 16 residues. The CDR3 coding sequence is TGTGCCAGCAGCTTAGCGGCAGGGGGACAGGGAGAGACCCAGTACTTC. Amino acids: CASSLAAGGQGETQYF.

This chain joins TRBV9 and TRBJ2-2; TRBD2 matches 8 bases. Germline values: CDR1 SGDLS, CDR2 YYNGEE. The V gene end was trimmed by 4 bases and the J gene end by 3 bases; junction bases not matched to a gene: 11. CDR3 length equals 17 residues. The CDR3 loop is CASSSPVGRADTGELFF. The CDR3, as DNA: TGTGCCAGCAGCTCCCCTGTCGGGAGGGCCGACACCGGGGAGCTGTTTTTT.

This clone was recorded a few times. In DNA form, the CDR3 reads TGTGCCAGCATTCCGACAGATTCGAACACTGAAGCTTTCTTT. Protein sequence: CASIPTDSNTEAFF. This chain joins TRBV2 and TRBJ1-1; the D gene is possibly TRBD1 (5 bases). Germline CDR1 and CDR2: SNHLY and FYNNEI. Between the trimmed V and J ends, which lost 7 bases and 1 base, there was a span of 13 bases. The CDR3 runs to 14 residues.

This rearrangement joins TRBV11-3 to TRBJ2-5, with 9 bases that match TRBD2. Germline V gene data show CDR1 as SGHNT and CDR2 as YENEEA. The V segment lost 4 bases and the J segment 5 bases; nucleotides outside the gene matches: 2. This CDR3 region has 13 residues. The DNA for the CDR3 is TGTGCCAGCAGCTACGGGACTAGCGAGACCCAGTACTTC. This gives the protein CASSYGTSETQYF.

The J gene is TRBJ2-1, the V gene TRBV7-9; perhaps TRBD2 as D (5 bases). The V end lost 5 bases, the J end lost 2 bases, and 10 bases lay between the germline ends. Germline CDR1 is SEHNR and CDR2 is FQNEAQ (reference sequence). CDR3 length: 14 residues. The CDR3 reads CASSPEEPYNEQFF. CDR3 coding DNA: TGTGCCAGCAGCCCGGAGGAACCCTACAATGAGCAGTTCTTC.

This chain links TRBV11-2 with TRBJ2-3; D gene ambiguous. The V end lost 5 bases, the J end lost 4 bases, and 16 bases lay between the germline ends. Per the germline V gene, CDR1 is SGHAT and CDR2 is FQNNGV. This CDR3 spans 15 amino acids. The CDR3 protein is CASSHYPRPPDTQYF. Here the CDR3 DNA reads TGTGCCAGCAGCCATTACCCTAGGCCCCCAGATACGCAGTATTTT.

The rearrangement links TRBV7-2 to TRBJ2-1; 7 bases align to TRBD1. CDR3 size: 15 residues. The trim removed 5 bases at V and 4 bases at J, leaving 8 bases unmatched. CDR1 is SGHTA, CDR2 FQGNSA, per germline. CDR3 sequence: CASSEGTVLYNEQFF. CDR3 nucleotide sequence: TGTGCCAGCAGCGAGGGGACAGTACTATACAATGAGCAGTTCTTC.

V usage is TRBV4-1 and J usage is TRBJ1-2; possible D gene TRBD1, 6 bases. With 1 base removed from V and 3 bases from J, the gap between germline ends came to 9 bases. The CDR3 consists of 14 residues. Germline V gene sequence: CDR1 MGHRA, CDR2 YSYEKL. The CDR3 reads CASSQGRTDYGYTF. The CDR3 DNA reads TGCGCCAGCAGCCAAGGACGGACAGACTATGGCTACACCTTC.

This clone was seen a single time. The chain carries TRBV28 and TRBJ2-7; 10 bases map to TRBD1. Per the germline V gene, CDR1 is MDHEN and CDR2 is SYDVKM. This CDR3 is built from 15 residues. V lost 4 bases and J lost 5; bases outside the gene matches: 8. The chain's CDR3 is CASSSRTGGPDEQYF. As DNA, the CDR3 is TGTGCCAGCAGTTCCCGGACAGGGGGGCCGGACGAGCAGTACTTC. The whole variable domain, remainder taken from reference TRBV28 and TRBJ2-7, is DVKVTQSSRYLVKRTGEKVFLECVQDMDHENMFWYRQDPGLGLRLIYFSYDVKMKEKGDIPEGYSVSREKKERFSLILESASTNQTSMYLCASSSRTGGPDEQYFGPGTRLTVT.

In nucleotides, the CDR3 is TGTGCCAGCAGCTCCCGGGACAGAGGGAATCAGCCCCAGCATTTT. The encoded protein is CASSSRDRGNQPQHF. The chain carries TRBV7-8 and TRBJ1-5; 7 bases match TRBD1. The CDR3 sequence is 15 residues long. In germline, CDR1 is SGHVS, CDR2 FQNEAQ. With V trimmed by 4 bases and J by 4 bases, 7 bases remained unmatched. The entire variable domain, with the rest obtained from reference TRBV7-8 and TRBJ1-5, is as follows: GAGVSQSPRYKVAKRGQDVALRCDPISGHVSLFWYQQALGQGPEFLTYFQNEAQLDKSGLPSDRFFAERPEGSVSTLKIQRTQQEDSAVYLCASSSRDRGNQPQHFGDGTRLSIL.

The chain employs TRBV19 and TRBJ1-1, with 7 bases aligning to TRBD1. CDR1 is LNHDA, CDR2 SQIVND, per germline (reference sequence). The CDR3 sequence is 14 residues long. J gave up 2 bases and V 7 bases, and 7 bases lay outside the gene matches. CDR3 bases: TGTGCCAGTACCTACAGGGGAGTTAACACTGAAGCTTTCTTT. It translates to CASTYRGVNTEAFF.

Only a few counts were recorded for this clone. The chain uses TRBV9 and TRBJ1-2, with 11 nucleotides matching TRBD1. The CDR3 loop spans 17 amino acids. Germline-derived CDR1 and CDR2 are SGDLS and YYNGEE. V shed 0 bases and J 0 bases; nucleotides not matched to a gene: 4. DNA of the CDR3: TGTGCCAGCAGCGTAGGGACAGGGGGCATAGCTAACTATGGCTACACCTTC. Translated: CASSVGTGGIANYGYTF. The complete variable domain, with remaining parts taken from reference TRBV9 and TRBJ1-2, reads DSGVTQTPKHLITATGQRVTLRCSPRSGDLSVYWYQQSLDQGLQFLIQYYNGEERAKGNILERFSAQQFPDLHSELNLSSLELGDSALYFCASSVGTGGIANYGYTFGSGTRLTVV.

Written as DNA, the CDR3 is TGTGCCAGCAGCAGATTACCGGGACAGAGAAATGAAAAACTGTTTTTT. It codes for CASSRLPGQRNEKLFF. The V call is TRBV9, the J call TRBJ1-4; the match to TRBD1 covers 7 bases. Germline V gene data show CDR1 as SGDLS and CDR2 as YYNGEE. Losses at the gene ends were 4 bases for V and 5 bases for J; bases not matched to a gene: 11. The CDR3 extends over 16 amino acids.